This T cell receptor beta chain originates from a study of memory CD4+ T cells and cytomegalovirus serostatus. Across the whole study: Healthy Belgian adult donors included roughly ten CMV-positive and 24 CMV-negative people.

Single viable CD3+CD4+CD8-CD45RO+ cells were sorted as the memory CD4+ T cells. Clones were read by immunoSEQ multiplex PCR, and TCRdb kept only the in-frame ones, dropping some. The repertoire holds some 80,000 clones, with 80% as singletons. Trimming removed 5 bases from V and 5 bases from J; junction bases left unmatched: 4. The length of the CDR3 is 13 residues. The V gene's germline CDR1 is SGHNT and CDR2 YENEEA. Remarks on this clone: Its antigen is not known.

Study-level results: About 40% of the roughly 150 known CMV-associated TCRbeta sequences appeared in CD4+ memory.

This receptor was obtained from an adult in good health and CMV-seronegative. The rearrangement uses TRBV11-3 and TRBJ2-5, with TRBD1 matching over 8 bases. The specimen sequenced was memory CD4+ T cells from blood. The CDR3 sequence: CASSGHRGETQYF. CDR3 DNA: TGTGCCAGCAGCGGGCACAGGGGGGAGACCCAGTACTTC.